This T cell receptor (beta chain) was identified during a study of cytomegalovirus exposure and HLA in healthy donors. On this clone itself: Its antigen is undetermined.

There are 13 residues in the CDR3. Looked up from germline, CDR1 is SNHLY and CDR2 is FYNNEI. With 5 bases removed from V and 0 bases from J, the gap between germline ends came to 6 bases. Whole-study results and caveats: A few CMV-associated chains proved CMV antigen-specific in vitro. A link between a missense DCLRE1C variant and TCR beta V- and J-gene trimming emerged from a later analysis.

It was with 60 Vbeta and 13 Jbeta primers that the PCR ran. Sequenced by immunoSEQ multiplex PCR; TCRdb stores in-frame clones only, minus some. The repertoire consists of 150,000 to 200,000 clones, with 81% occurring once and the leading ten covering 1.5% to 2%. The sequence derives from a young man in good health and CMV-seronegative. The specimen sequenced was PBMCs. The rearrangement links TRBV2 to TRBJ2-3; no clear D. The CDR3 spells CASSPYSTDTQYF. The CDR3 DNA follows: TGTGCCAGCAGTCCCTACAGCACAGATACGCAGTATTTT.